This paragraph reports one T cell receptor (beta chain). Sequencing was performed with immunoSEQ multiplex PCR; in TCRdb, only in-frame clones are kept and a portion is missing. The sample has a few hundred thousand clones, 75% to 90% seen once. The CDR3 contains 17 residues. Germline values: CDR1 SGHTA, CDR2 FQGNSA. With V trimmed by 5 bases and J by 0 bases, 7 bases remained unmatched. This specimen belongs to a study of blood T cell repertoires in COVID-19. This receptor was identified in a woman aged 40 to 50 who had recovered from COVID-19. The rearrangement links TRBV7-2 to TRBJ2-3; 11 positions match TRBD1. The sample taken for sequencing was peripheral blood. The CDR3 region has the DNA TGTGCCAGCAGCGTCGGGACAGGGGGTTTAAGCACAGATACGCAGTATTTT. Encoded protein: CASSVGTGGLSTDTQYF.